This T cell receptor (beta chain) was found in a study of blood T cell repertoires in COVID-19. As for the study in general: Nucleic acid was either cDNA or gDNA, and it came from T cells, B-cell-depleted T cells, or PBMCs.

Germline lookup yields CDR1 MDHEN and CDR2 SYDVKM. Trimming stripped 7 bases from V and 3 bases from J, with 6 bases between. This CDR3 comprises 11 residues. Profiling relied on immunoSEQ multiplex PCR, and the TCRdb table lists in-frame clones only, not all of them. The table shows fewer than 400,000 clones, with 80% to 90% occurring only once. In assigning cohorts, the study relied on participant-reported clinical history. The study counted Cohort 3 donors as recovered given two negative PCRs, clearance, or symptom resolution. Specimen: PBMCs or T cells enriched from blood (not recorded which). The origin of this receptor is a woman between 50 and 59 years old who had recovered from COVID-19. The V call is TRBV28, the J call TRBJ1-2; D remains unclear. CDR3 nucleotide sequence: TGTGCCAGCAACGACTACTATGGCTACACCTTC. Its protein is CASNDYYGYTF.